The 10 T cell receptor beta chains in this list originate from one sample, sequenced in a study of T cell changes during pregnancy in multiple sclerosis. TCRdb's table, derived via immunoSEQ multiplex PCR, lists solely in-frame clones and lacks some. The sample has tens of thousands of clones, about nine tenths seen once; the top ten hold 9.5%. Here the sequenced sample was peripheral blood, taken after pregnancy. The receptors originated from a female donor in good health, enrolled as a control in a pregnancy study.

The chain recombines TRBV6-5 with TRBJ1-1; possible D gene TRBD1, 5 bases. V gave up 5 bases and J gave up 0 bases, with 7 bases separating them. CDR1 and CDR2 from the germline V gene are MNHEY and SVGAGI. This CDR3 comprises 13 residues. The CDR3: CASSTGMNTEAFF. The CDR3 coding sequence is TGTGCCAGCAGTACAGGAATGAACACTGAAGCTTTCTTT.

The chain combines TRBV7-8 with TRBJ2-7, with 13 bases that match TRBD2. The CDR3 is 19 residues long. With V trimmed by 1 base and J by 3 bases, 12 bases remained unmatched. Germline V gene lookup returns CDR1 SGHVS and CDR2 FQNEAQ. In DNA, the CDR3 is TGTGCCAGCAGCTTAGGACTAGCGGGGGGTGCCGCTCAAGGCTACGAGCAGTACTTC. The encoded protein is CASSLGLAGGAAQGYEQYF.

As concerns this clone: Its ends do not fully match the called genes, so a read error is possible. V and J are TRBV12-5 and TRBJ2-5; weak D call: TRBD2 (6 bases). From germline, CDR1 is LGHNT and CDR2 FRNRAP. CDR3 length: 15 amino acids. CDR3 sequence: CASGSPLGGGEPQYF. CDR3 coding DNA: TGTGCTAGTGGTTCCCCTCTGGGGGGAGGAGAGCCCCAGTACTTC.

V gene TRBV30 combines with J gene TRBJ1-3; no firm D call. Germline CDR1 is GTSNPN and CDR2 is SVGIG (reference sequence). The CDR3 contains 13 residues. Trimming removed 2 bases at V and 0 bases at J, with 5 bases between. In DNA form, the CDR3 reads TGTGCCTGGAGTCACTCCTCTGGAAACACCATATATTTT. It specifies CAWSHSSGNTIYF.

The chain recombines TRBV19 with TRBJ1-2, with 8 bases fitting TRBD1. The V and J ends lost 6 bases and 6 bases, in that order; junction bases with no gene match: 6. The CDR3 loop spans 13 amino acids. Germline values: CDR1 LNHDA, CDR2 SQIVND (reference sequence). Written as DNA, the CDR3 is TGTGCCAGTAGCCCGACAGGGGAAGATGGCTACACCTTC. Its translation is CASSPTGEDGYTF.

The chain couples TRBV19 to TRBJ1-2; no firm D call. The CDR3 sequence is 13 residues long. Deletions cut 8 bases from V and 7 bases from J, with 17 bases between. The germline CDR1 and CDR2 sequences are LNHDA and SQIVND (reference sequence). The CDR3 loop reads CASRPDPGVGYTF. The DNA for the CDR3 is TGTGCCAGTCGCCCCGATCCCGGGGTTGGCTACACCTTC.

This clone was counted only a few times. The rearrangement joins TRBV30 to TRBJ1-1; tentative D call: TRBD1 (5 bases). V was clipped by 4 bases and J by 3 bases, with 9 bases between them. In germline, CDR1 is GTSNPN, CDR2 SVGIG (reference sequence). The CDR3 contains 12 residues. The CDR3 DNA reads as TGTGCCTGGACGCGGGGCGACACTGAAGCTTTCTTT. Encoded protein: CAWTRGDTEAFF.

This CDR3 is CASSPGTGGTGELFF. In nucleotides, the CDR3 is TGTGCCAGCAGTCCCGGGACAGGGGGCACCGGGGAGCTGTTTTTT. The rearrangement uses TRBV2 and TRBJ2-2; TRBD1 aligns across 11 bases. This CDR3 has 15 residues. Germline CDR1 SNHLY, CDR2 FYNNEI. V shed 5 bases and J 4 bases; nucleotides not matched to a gene: 3.

This clone was observed a single time. V is TRBV27 and J is TRBJ1-2; possibly TRBD1 for D (5 bases). Germline CDR1 reads MNHEY; CDR2 reads SMNVEV (reference sequence). V lost 2 bases and J 7 bases, leaving 11 bases between the germline ends. The CDR3 consists of 13 residues. The CDR3 is CASSLEPGVGYTF. The CDR3 nucleotides read TGTGCCAGCAGTTTAGAGCCGGGGGTTGGCTACACCTTC.

CDR3 in amino acids: CASSWTDTDTQYF. CDR3 DNA: TGTGCCAGCAGCTGGACAGACACAGATACGCAGTATTTT. The chain employs TRBV6-5 and TRBJ2-3, with D possibly TRBD1 on 6 matching bases. Trimming took 6 bases from V and 2 from J, leaving 9 bases between them. The CDR3 covers 13 residues. The germline gives CDR1 MNHEY, CDR2 SVGAGI.